This T cell receptor (beta chain) was identified in a study of beta chain features in type 1 diabetes listed by TCRdb under 2018. About the study as a whole: Patients and healthy donors did not differ in mean age, gender distribution, total cell number or subset yield. The study compared TCRB repertoires of sorted circulating CD4+ T cell subsets between recently diagnosed type 1 diabetes patients and matched healthy donors. A total of 107,917,701 sorted cells were examined across all samples, and RNA yield correlated strongly with the number of cells per subset. Regulatory and stem cell-like memory subsets were isolated from only 8 patients and roughly eight healthy donors, whereas naive and central memory subsets came from all 30 or so donors.

All of the isolated RNA was reverse transcribed with the High Capacity cDNA Reverse Transcription Kit, so expressed TCRB transcripts were sequenced. Deep immunoSEQ sequencing was performed on naive, central memory and regulatory T cell samples, with an average of about 3.57 million total reads per sample. Sorted cells were lysed in RLT buffer and RNA was extracted with DNase-treated RNeasy Micro or Mini kits, depending on cell number. Each cell subset was processed on its own to prevent cross-contamination, while patient and healthy donor samples were processed together. Using the immunoSEQ multiplex PCR, TCRB sequences were amplified from cDNA into 87-bp fragments spanning the CDR3 region. The amplicons were sequenced using the Illumina HiSeq platform. The authors processed their data as follows. Synthetic template baselines were used to correct PCR bias computationally, reads within Hamming distance 2 were collapsed, and singletons that could not be merged were discarded. Reads were aligned to IMGT to assign V, D and J genes, CDR3 length, and insertions or deletions at six rearrangement sites. Within each subset, clonotype counts were normalized to sorted cell number, and only after that were true diversity and Gini coefficients computed with the tcR R package. Repertoire sharing was quantified using the overlap coefficient calculated on TCRB nucleotide sequences. TCRdb retrieved this table from immuneACCESS and kept in-frame rearrangements only. Not all clones are present; in checked studies, unresolved V genes account for under half, and no reason is known for the remainder. V, J and clone size derive from that table, while D and trimming were established from the DNA sequence. This sample gives 300,000 to 400,000 clones in total; about a tenth of them show up just once. About 1% of the sample is in the top ten clones.

Each donor gave one peripheral blood draw, averaging roughly 120 mL, which was collected into heparinised tubes. Naive, central memory, regulatory and stem cell-like memory CD4+ T cells were sorted on a BD FACSAria II using a panel including CD45RO, CCR7, CD25, CD127, CD95 and CD27. All sorted populations exceeded 95% purity. Right away, PBMCs were isolated by Lymphoprep density gradient centrifugation and were stained directly, with no culture step. To minimize batch effects, samples were stained and sorted in pairs, one healthy donor with one patient per experiment. What the study reported, not specific to this receptor: A moderate but significant shortening of TCRB CDR3 length was observed in type 1 diabetes patients in all four CD4+ subsets. Because the HLA sub-analyses included only small numbers of individuals, any influence of HLA type on TCRB rearrangement was left unresolved. Fewer insertions and more nucleotide deletions at VDJ recombination sites were observed in patients with type 1 diabetes, implying thymic rearrangement abnormalities. Naive, central memory and regulatory TCRB repertoires appeared to be more similar among patients than among healthy donors. Because cDNA was sequenced instead of genomic DNA, activated cells with high expression could be over-represented, although the groups did not differ in activation or CD3 levels. PCR may preferentially amplify shorter templates, but because patient and control samples were amplified and corrected together, any resulting skew would affect both groups equally.

The CDR3 covers 14 residues, taking in both the cysteine and the phenylalanine. Of all the DNA, just the CDR3 is kept, 42 bases in frame from base 1. At the junction V is shortened by 7 bases and J by 3 bases, with 16 bases in between. CDR1 and CDR2 are drawn from the germline V gene: MDHEN, SYDVKM. For this clone: Its antigen has not been determined. No clone much larger than this one lies a single base away; base qualities are absent.

The source is a young man with type 1 diabetes. The rearrangement combines TRBV28 with TRBJ2-7; no confident D gene assignment can be made. The specimen sequenced was central memory CD4+ T cells from blood. CDR3 sequence: CASTSMATVYEQYF. The bases read TGTGCCAGCACCTCAATGGCGACGGTCTACGAGCAGTACTTC.